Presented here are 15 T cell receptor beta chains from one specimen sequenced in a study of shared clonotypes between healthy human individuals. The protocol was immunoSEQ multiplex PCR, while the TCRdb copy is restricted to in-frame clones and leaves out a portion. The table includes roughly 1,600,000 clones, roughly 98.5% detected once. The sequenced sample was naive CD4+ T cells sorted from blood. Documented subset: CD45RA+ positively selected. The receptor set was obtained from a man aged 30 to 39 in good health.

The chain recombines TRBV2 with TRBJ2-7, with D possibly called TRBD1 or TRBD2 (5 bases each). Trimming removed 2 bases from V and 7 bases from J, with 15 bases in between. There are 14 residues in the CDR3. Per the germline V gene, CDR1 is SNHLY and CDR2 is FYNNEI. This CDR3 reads CASSEFQPWGEQYF. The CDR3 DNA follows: TGTGCCAGCAGTGAATTTCAACCATGGGGGGAGCAGTACTTC.

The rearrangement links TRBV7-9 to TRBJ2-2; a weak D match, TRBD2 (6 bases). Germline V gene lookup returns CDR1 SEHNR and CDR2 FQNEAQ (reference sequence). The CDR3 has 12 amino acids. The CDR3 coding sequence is TGTGCTTCCAAGCGGGCTACCGGGGAGCTGTTTTTT. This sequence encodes CASKRATGELFF.

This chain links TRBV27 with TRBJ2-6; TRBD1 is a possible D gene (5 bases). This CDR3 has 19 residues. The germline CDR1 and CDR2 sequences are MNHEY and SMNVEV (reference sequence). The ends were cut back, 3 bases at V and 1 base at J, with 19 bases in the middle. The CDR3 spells CASSLYRPTEISGANVLTF. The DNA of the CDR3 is TGTGCCAGCAGTTTGTATAGGCCGACAGAAATTTCTGGGGCCAACGTCCTGACTTTC.

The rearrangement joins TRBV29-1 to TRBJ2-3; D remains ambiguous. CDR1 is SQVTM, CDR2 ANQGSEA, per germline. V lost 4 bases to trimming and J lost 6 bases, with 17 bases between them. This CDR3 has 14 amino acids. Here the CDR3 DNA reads TGCAGCGTTGGTTTGGGCTTGCACATGGATACGCAGTATTTT. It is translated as CSVGLGLHMDTQYF.

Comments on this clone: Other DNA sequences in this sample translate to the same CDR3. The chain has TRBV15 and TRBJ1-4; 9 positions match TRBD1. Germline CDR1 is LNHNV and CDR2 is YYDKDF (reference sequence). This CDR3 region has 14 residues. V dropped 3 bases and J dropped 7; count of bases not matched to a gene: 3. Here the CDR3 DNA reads TGTGCCACCAGCAGGGACAGGGGTTTTGAAAAACTGTTTTTT. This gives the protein CATSRDRGFEKLFF.

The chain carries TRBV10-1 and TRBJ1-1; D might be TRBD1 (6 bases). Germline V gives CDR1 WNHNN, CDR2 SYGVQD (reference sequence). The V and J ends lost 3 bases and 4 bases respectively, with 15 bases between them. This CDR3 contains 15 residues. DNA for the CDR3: TGCGCCAGCAGTGATTCGCGGGGGGCTGGCACTGAAGCTTTCTTT. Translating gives CASSDSRGAGTEAFF.

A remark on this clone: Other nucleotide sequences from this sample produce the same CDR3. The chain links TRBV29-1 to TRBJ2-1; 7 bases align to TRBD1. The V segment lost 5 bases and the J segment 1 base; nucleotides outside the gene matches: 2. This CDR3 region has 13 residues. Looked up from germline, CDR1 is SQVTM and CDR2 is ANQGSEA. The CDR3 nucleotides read TGCAGCGTTTCCAGGGGGTCCTACAATGAGCAGTTCTTC. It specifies CSVSRGSYNEQFF.

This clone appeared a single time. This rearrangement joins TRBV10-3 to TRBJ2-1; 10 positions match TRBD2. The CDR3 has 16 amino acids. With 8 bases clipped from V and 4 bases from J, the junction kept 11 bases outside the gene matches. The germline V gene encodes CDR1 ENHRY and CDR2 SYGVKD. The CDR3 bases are TGTGCCATCGAAGGGGGCGGGACTAGCGCTTACAATGAGCAGTTCTTC. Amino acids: CAIEGGGTSAYNEQFF.

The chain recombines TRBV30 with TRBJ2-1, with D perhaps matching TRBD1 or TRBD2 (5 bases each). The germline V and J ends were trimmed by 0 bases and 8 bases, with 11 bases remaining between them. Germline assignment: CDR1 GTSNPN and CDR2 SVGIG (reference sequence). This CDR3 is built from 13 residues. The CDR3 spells CAWSVLSGHEQFF. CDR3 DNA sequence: TGTGCCTGGAGTGTATTGTCGGGGCATGAGCAGTTCTTC.

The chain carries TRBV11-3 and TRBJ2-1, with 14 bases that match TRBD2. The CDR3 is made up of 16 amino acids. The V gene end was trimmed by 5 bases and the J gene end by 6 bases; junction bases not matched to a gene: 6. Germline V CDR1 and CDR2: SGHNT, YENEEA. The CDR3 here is CASSITGLAGGNEQFF. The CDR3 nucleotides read TGTGCCAGCAGCATAACTGGACTAGCGGGAGGCAATGAGCAGTTCTTC.

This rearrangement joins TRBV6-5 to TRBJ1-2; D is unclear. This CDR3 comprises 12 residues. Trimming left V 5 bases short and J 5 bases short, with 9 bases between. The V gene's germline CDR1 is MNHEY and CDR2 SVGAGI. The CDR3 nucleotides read TGTGCCAGCAGTCCCACTTCGTATGGCTACACCTTC. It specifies CASSPTSYGYTF.

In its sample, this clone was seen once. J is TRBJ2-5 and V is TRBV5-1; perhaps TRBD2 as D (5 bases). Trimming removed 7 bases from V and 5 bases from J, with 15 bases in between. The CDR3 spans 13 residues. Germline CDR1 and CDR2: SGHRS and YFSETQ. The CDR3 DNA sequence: TGCGCCAGCTCAAATACTAGGCGTGAGACCCAGTACTTC. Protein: CASSNTRRETQYF.

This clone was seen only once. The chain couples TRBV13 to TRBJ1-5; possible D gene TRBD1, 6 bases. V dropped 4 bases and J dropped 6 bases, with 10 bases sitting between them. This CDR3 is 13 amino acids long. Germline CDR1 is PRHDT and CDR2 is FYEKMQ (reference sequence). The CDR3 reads CASSSTGSQPQHF. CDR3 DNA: TGTGCCAGCAGCTCTACAGGGAGTCAGCCCCAGCATTTT.

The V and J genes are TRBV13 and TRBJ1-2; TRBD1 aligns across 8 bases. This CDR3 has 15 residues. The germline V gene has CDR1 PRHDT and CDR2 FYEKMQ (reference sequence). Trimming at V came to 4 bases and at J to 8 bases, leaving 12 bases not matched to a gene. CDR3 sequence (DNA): TGTGCCAGCAGCTCGAGGGACAGGCGACGAGAAGGCTACACCTTC. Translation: CASSSRDRRREGYTF.

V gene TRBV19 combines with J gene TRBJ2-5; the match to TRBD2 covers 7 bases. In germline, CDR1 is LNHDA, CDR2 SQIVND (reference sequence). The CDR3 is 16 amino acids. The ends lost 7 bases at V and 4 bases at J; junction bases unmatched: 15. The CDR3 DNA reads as TGTGCCAGTACCTCCTCCGCGGGAGAGTTAAGAGAGACCCAGTACTTC. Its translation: CASTSSAGELRETQYF.